This TCR beta chain was sequenced in a study of response to subunit inactivated influenza vaccine (dated by TCRdb to 2016 to 2018). For the wider study: The study used deep quantitative T cell receptor repertoire profiling to track responses to a trivalent subunit inactivated influenza vaccine. Points the paper makes about the study in general: The authors suggested that each seasonal influenza vaccination may recruit only a limited number of new T cells.

V is pared back by 1 base and J by 0 bases, with 7 bases lying between the germline termini. The CDR3, cysteine through phenylalanine, is 15 amino acids long. The sequence is cut down to CDR3 DNA, 45 bases in frame from base 1. CDR1 is given as SGDLS and CDR2 as YYNGEE, both from the germline V gene. As to this clonotype: The antigen it binds to is not known. No much larger clone is present one base from it, and per-base qualities are unavailable.

The library was made by RT-PCR. The sequencing machine was an Illumina HiSeq 2500. Using fastp at Q25 and MiXCR, TCRdb reprocessed the public reads and kept productive beta chains. CDR3 protein sequences are deduplicated, and each keeps its most common genes and DNA. For this sample there are around 790,000 distinct CDR3 sequences; around 20% appear just once. The ten largest clones capture about 10% of the sample. The sequence derives from a man between 45 and 60 years old who received an inactivated influenza vaccine. Donor details come from another sample of the same person, matched by shared clones. Recombination linked TRBV9 to TRBJ2-2; the D gene cannot be named for sure. The sample here was PBMCs from blood, taken around 5 days after vaccination. The DNA sequence is TGTGCCAGCAGCGTACTGGTCTCGAACACCGGGGAGCTGTTTTTT. Translated, it gives CASSVLVSNTGELFF.